Listed below are T cell receptor beta chains from one sample, sequenced in a study of tumor-infiltrating lymphocytes in oesophageal squamous cell carcinoma. TCRdb ran MiXCR on the PCR reads and lists one entry per CDR3 protein. The data contain under 20,000 distinct CDR3 sequences, 40% of them singletons. The sequenced sample was blood. Receptors originate from a male donor with esophageal squamous cell carcinoma. Both conserved end residues are part of each CDR3. D genes are given only for firm matches. A clone size is listed for some rows: how often the clone was seen (once, few, many), or a class if it is expanded.

CDR3	DNA	D	V	J	size	length
CASSPLLSSGRARTYNEQFF	TGTGCCAGCAGTCCCCTCCTCTCAAGCGGGAGGGCCAGAACCTACAATGAGCAGTTCTTC	TRBD2	TRBV12-3/TRBV12-4	TRBJ2-1	medium-sized	20
CASSLGQVSSGANVLTF	TGCGCCAGCAGCTTGGGACAGGTTTCCTCTGGGGCCAACGTCCTGACTTTC	-	TRBV5-1	TRBJ2-6	many	17
CASRPSVGGHEQYF	TGTGCCAGTCGCCCTTCGGTGGGGGGGCACGAGCAGTACTTC	-	TRBV19	TRBJ2-7	-	14
CASMGGARYEQYF	TGTGCCAGCATGGGGGGGGCTCGGTACGAGCAGTACTTC	-	TRBV28	TRBJ2-7	-	13
CASRVGLALKETQYF	TGTGCCAGCAGGGTTGGACTAGCCCTAAAAGAGACCCAGTACTTC	TRBD2	TRBV7-2	TRBJ2-5	-	15
CASRTGISEKLFF	TGTGCCAGTCGGACAGGGATCAGTGAAAAACTGTTTTTT	TRBD1	TRBV28	TRBJ1-4	many	13
CASSWTHEQYF	TGTGCCAGCAGCTGGACACACGAGCAGTACTTC	-	TRBV7-2	TRBJ2-7	-	11
CASSLEPGLALSYEQYF	TGTGCCAGCAGTTTGGAACCGGGACTAGCGCTCTCCTACGAGCAGTACTTC	TRBD2	TRBV28	TRBJ2-7	-	17
CASSVATFRGSSYNEQFF	TGTGCCAGCAGCGTAGCTACGTTTAGAGGGAGCTCCTACAATGAGCAGTTCTTC	-	TRBV9	TRBJ2-1	-	18
CASSTGGTETQYF	TGTGCCAGCAGTACAGGGGGTACGGAGACCCAGTACTTC	TRBD1	TRBV6-4	TRBJ2-5	-	13
CASSLNRGETEAFF	TGCGCCAGCAGCTTGAACAGGGGTGAGACTGAAGCTTTCTTT	TRBD1	TRBV5-1	TRBJ1-1	many	14
CASRKQETQYF	TGTGCCAGCAGAAAACAGGAGACCCAGTACTTC	-	TRBV6-2/TRBV6-3	TRBJ2-5	-	11
CASSPYGPIETLEQYF	TGTGCCAGCTCACCTTACGGCCCTATTGAGACTCTCGAGCAGTACTTC	-	TRBV18	TRBJ2-7	many	16
CATTPAGSNQPQHF	TGTGCCACCACCCCGGCTGGAAGCAATCAGCCCCAGCATTTT	-	TRBV28	TRBJ1-5	many	14
CAGIGEFGTEAFF	TGTGCCGGGATAGGGGAGTTCGGCACTGAAGCTTTCTTT	-	TRBV7-6	TRBJ1-1	-	13
CASSPGTGLNTEAFF	TGTGCCAGCAGCCCCGGGACAGGGCTGAACACTGAAGCTTTCTTT	TRBD1	TRBV7-3	TRBJ1-1	many	15
CASSIRGSNTEAFF	TGTGCCAGCAGCATCAGGGGGTCGAACACTGAAGCTTTCTTT	TRBD1	TRBV6-5	TRBJ1-1	-	14
CASRTSGLSTGELFF	TGTGCCAGCAGGACTAGCGGGCTAAGCACCGGGGAGCTGTTTTTT	TRBD2	TRBV2	TRBJ2-2	-	15
CASSYSLAGGNEQFF	TGTGCCAGCAGTTACTCGCTGGCGGGAGGCAATGAGCAGTTCTTC	TRBD2	TRBV6-6	TRBJ2-1	once	15
CASSLKGRGDYGYTF	TGTGCCAGCAGTTTGAAGGGACGGGGCGACTATGGCTACACCTTC	-	TRBV12-3/TRBV12-4	TRBJ1-2	many	15
CASSLRTGKHNEQFF	TGTGCCAGCAGCTTAAGGACAGGGAAGCACAATGAGCAGTTCTTC	TRBD1	TRBV7-2	TRBJ2-1	medium-sized	15
CASSFTSGRVYEQYF	TGTGCCAGCAGCTTTACTAGCGGGAGGGTCTACGAGCAGTACTTC	TRBD2	TRBV7-9	TRBJ2-7	medium-sized	15
CASSMSRKNIQYF	TGTGCCAGCAGTATGAGTCGGAAAAACATTCAGTACTTC	-	TRBV2	TRBJ2-4	-	13
CASSRDRGHEQYF	TGCGCCAGCAGCCGGGACAGGGGCCACGAGCAGTACTTC	TRBD1	TRBV4-1	TRBJ2-7	many	13
CASSYTTSGTYNEQFF	TGTGCCAGCAGCTATACGACTAGCGGAACCTACAATGAGCAGTTCTTC	TRBD2	TRBV7-8	TRBJ2-1	few	16
CASSLGQQTANYGYTF	TGTGCCAGCAGCCTGGGCCAGCAGACTGCTAACTATGGCTACACCTTC	-	TRBV9	TRBJ1-2	-	16
CASSYPGTSIGPNTEAFF	TGTGCCAGCAGCTACCCGGGGACATCGATAGGGCCGAACACTGAAGCTTTCTTT	-	TRBV7-9	TRBJ1-1	many	18
CASSLSGSNQPQHF	TGTGCCAGCAGTTTATCGGGAAGCAATCAGCCCCAGCATTTT	-	TRBV28	TRBJ1-5	-	14